The text below deals with one T cell receptor beta chain. What it recognizes is unknown. The ends were cut back, 4 bases at V and 1 base at J, with 11 bases in the middle. Germline V gene lookup returns CDR1 MDHEN and CDR2 SYDVKM. This CDR3 spans 15 amino acids. The sample belongs to a study of cytomegalovirus exposure and HLA in healthy donors. Across the whole study: Roughly 85 million unique TCRs from HLA-typed donors made up an early data release. Whole-study findings and limits: An analysis was carried out later, and it reportedly showed fewer N-insertions in an Asian-associated ancestry cluster than the roughly 670-donor mean.

PCR primers comprised 60 Vbeta and 13 Jbeta primers. Method: immunoSEQ multiplex PCR; TCRdb's copy keeps in-frame clones and lacks some. The table records about 170,000 clones, around 82% of them present only once. The specimen sequenced was PBMCs. This rearrangement joins TRBV28 to TRBJ1-5; no firm D call. The sequence came from a male donor in good health and CMV-seronegative. The CDR3 DNA reads as TGTGCCAGCAGTTCCCGAACGGGGAGCAATCAGCCCCAGCATTTT. Its protein product is CASSSRTGSNQPQHF.